The 21 T cell receptor beta chains below were found in one sample sequenced in a study of beta chain features in type 1 diabetes. Expressed TCRB transcripts were sequenced because the entire RNA isolate underwent reverse transcription. Measured with immunoSEQ multiplex PCR; TCRdb has only the in-frame clones, and not every one. The data show about 350,000 clones, about 18% seen once. The sequenced sample consisted of naive CD4+ T cells from blood. The source of these receptors is a woman between 18 and 29 years old in good health.

This CDR3 is CASKRSGGPRVTQYF. CDR3 DNA sequence: TGTGCCAGCAAGAGGAGCGGGGGCCCAAGAGTGACCCAGTACTTC. The chain combines TRBV2 with TRBJ2-5; TRBD2 matches 8 bases. V was clipped by 7 bases and J by 7 bases; unmatched bases: 14. In germline, CDR1 is SNHLY, CDR2 FYNNEI. The CDR3 consists of 15 residues.

The chain joins TRBV29-1 to TRBJ1-2; D unresolved. Germline CDR1 is SQVTM and CDR2 is ANQGSEA. The CDR3 sequence is 14 residues long. V dropped 4 bases and J dropped 9 bases, with 21 bases sitting between them. The CDR3 spells CSVGLSSGSGRYTF. The CDR3 DNA reads TGCAGCGTTGGTCTGTCTTCAGGTTCCGGCCGCTACACCTTC.

The chain is built from TRBV7-9 and TRBJ1-2; D unclear. V gave up 1 base and J gave up 7 bases, with 19 bases separating them. This CDR3 comprises 16 residues. The germline gives CDR1 SEHNR, CDR2 FQNEAQ (reference sequence). CDR3 in amino acids: CASSLVLSEVSLGYTF. The CDR3 bases are TGTGCCAGCAGCTTAGTCTTGTCGGAGGTTTCCCTTGGCTACACCTTC.

This chain uses TRBV29-1 with TRBJ2-5, with 7 bases that match TRBD1. The CDR3 has 14 amino acids. With 7 bases clipped from V and 7 bases from J, the junction kept 15 bases outside the gene matches. The germline CDR1 and CDR2 sequences are SQVTM and ANQGSEA. The DNA of the CDR3 is TGCAGCGCCCAGCCGGGACAGAATACAGTGACCCAGTACTTC. Protein product: CSAQPGQNTVTQYF. The full variable domain, rest sourced from reference TRBV29-1 and TRBJ2-5, is SAVISQKPSRDICQRGTSLTIQCQVDSQVTMMFWYRQQPGQSLTLIATANQGSEATYESGFVIDKFPISRPNLTFSTLTVSNMSPEDSSIYLCSAQPGQNTVTQYFGPGTRLLVL.

The gene calls are TRBV29-1 and TRBJ1-5, with D perhaps matching TRBD1 (5 bases). Trimming cost V 5 bases and J 5 bases, with 13 bases left between them. Germline assignment: CDR1 SQVTM and CDR2 ANQGSEA. The CDR3 loop spans 13 amino acids. The CDR3 DNA reads TGCAGCGTTATAGTCGGGGGTCATCAGCCCCAGCATTTT. Its translation: CSVIVGGHQPQHF.

The V call is TRBV7-9, the J call TRBJ1-1, with D unclear. The germline V gene encodes CDR1 SEHNR and CDR2 FQNEAQ (reference sequence). Between the trimmed V and J ends, which lost 4 bases and 11 bases, there was a span of 11 bases. This CDR3 comprises 11 residues. This CDR3 is CASSSVVTAFF. The CDR3 coding sequence is TGTGCCAGCAGCTCCGTTGTGACTGCTTTCTTT.

This chain uses TRBV2 with TRBJ2-1; D is uncertain. The CDR3 extends over 15 amino acids. Looked up from germline, CDR1 is SNHLY and CDR2 is FYNNEI. Between the trimmed V and J ends, which lost 6 bases and 0 bases, there was a span of 12 bases. CDR3 region: CASSSERSSYNEQFF. CDR3 nucleotide sequence: TGTGCCAGCAGCTCAGAGCGCAGCTCCTACAATGAGCAGTTCTTC.

This clone was detected only a few times. The rearrangement links TRBV7-3 to TRBJ2-1; 8 nucleotides match TRBD2. CDR3 length equals 15 residues. Germline values: CDR1 SGHTA, CDR2 FQGTGA. With V trimmed by 10 bases and J by 10 bases, 18 bases remained unmatched. For the CDR3, the DNA is TGTGCCAACGGTACTCGGGGGGGCCGAAGGTGCGAGCAGTTCTTC. This sequence encodes CANGTRGGRRCEQFF. The full variable domain, completed using reference TRBV7-3 and TRBJ2-1, is GAGVSQTPSNKVTEKGKYVELRCDPISGHTALYWYRQSLGQGPEFLIYFQGTGAADDSGLPNDRFFAVRPEGSVSTLKIQRTERGDSAVYLCANGTRGGRRCEQFFGPGTRLTVL.

This clone has just a few counts. V is TRBV18 and J is TRBJ2-1; maybe TRBD2 (6 bases). There are 15 residues in the CDR3. Deletions cut 6 bases from V and 3 bases from J, with 15 bases between. Germline CDR1 and CDR2: KGHSH and LQKENI. The CDR3 DNA is TGTGCCAGCTCCCTCGGACTATCCCTCTACAATGAGCAGTTCTTC. It specifies CASSLGLSLYNEQFF.

This clone was seen a few times. The chain has TRBV6-1 and TRBJ2-7, with TRBD1 identical over 11 bases. V lost 6 bases, J lost 5 bases, and 6 bases stayed unmatched. CDR3 size: 14 residues. CDR1 is MNHNS and CDR2 is SASEGT in the germline V gene. The CDR3 region is CASRRTGGPNEQYF. CDR3 nucleotides: TGTGCCAGCAGAAGGACAGGGGGCCCCAACGAGCAGTACTTC.

V usage is TRBV4-1 and J usage is TRBJ2-5; TRBD2 agrees at 12 bases. This CDR3 spans 15 amino acids. The ends lost 6 bases at V and 3 bases at J; junction bases unmatched: 5. The germline gives CDR1 MGHRA, CDR2 YSYEKL. CDR3 DNA sequence: TGCGCCAGCAGACCGACTAGCGGGGGAGAAGAGACCCAGTACTTC. Translating it yields CASRPTSGGEETQYF.

The chain is built from TRBV14 and TRBJ2-1; 7 bases are a match to TRBD1. The CDR3 totals 15 residues. Germline CDR1 and CDR2: SGHDN and FVKESK. V trimming: 4 bases; J trimming: 1 base; junction bases outside the gene matches: 4. CDR3 sequence: CASSLMTGSYNEQFF. CDR3 bases: TGTGCCAGCAGCCTGATGACAGGGTCCTACAATGAGCAGTTCTTC.

This clone was observed a handful of times. The chain has TRBV23-1 and TRBJ2-7, with 13 bases lining up with TRBD2. TRBV23-1 counts as an open reading frame of uncertain function. This CDR3 has 20 residues. With 4 bases clipped from V and 2 bases from J, the junction kept 17 bases outside the gene matches. CDR3 sequence (DNA): TGCGCCAGCAGTCCGGGACTAGCGGGACGGACCGAAAATAGAACCTACGAGCAGTACTTC. Its translation is CASSPGLAGRTENRTYEQYF.

This rearrangement joins TRBV29-1 to TRBJ2-5; no reliable D call. V was trimmed by 3 bases and J by 4 bases, leaving 3 bases between them. CDR1 is SQVTM and CDR2 is ANQGSEA in the germline V gene. The CDR3 is made up of 10 amino acids. The CDR3: CSVDGETQYF. The DNA of the CDR3 is TGCAGCGTTGACGGAGAGACCCAGTACTTC.

The genes are TRBV19 and TRBJ1-1; 8 bases map to TRBD1. This CDR3 spans 13 amino acids. J gave up 1 base and V 9 bases, and 4 bases lay outside the gene matches. The germline gives CDR1 LNHDA, CDR2 SQIVND (reference sequence). CDR3 amino acids: CASRQGPNTEAFF. CDR3 in DNA: TGTGCCAGCCGACAGGGGCCGAACACTGAAGCTTTCTTT.

In this sample, this clone turned up a few times. This chain connects TRBV7-2 to TRBJ1-1; 9 bases line up with TRBD1. J lost 1 base, V lost 8 bases, and 5 bases had no gene match. This CDR3 has 14 residues. CDR1 is SGHTA, CDR2 FQGNSA, per germline. This CDR3 reads CASCPGQGNTEAFF. The DNA of the CDR3 is TGTGCCAGCTGTCCGGGACAGGGGAACACTGAAGCTTTCTTT.

The V call is TRBV4-1, the J call TRBJ1-5; no clear D. Trimming shortened V by 5 bases and J by 6 bases, and 20 bases separated the two germline ends. From germline, CDR1 is MGHRA and CDR2 YSYEKL. CDR3 length equals 16 residues. CDR3 loop: CASSDPGTRGSQPQHF. DNA for the CDR3: TGCGCCAGCAGCGATCCTGGAACCCGAGGGAGTCAGCCCCAGCATTTT.

The V call is TRBV19, the J call TRBJ1-5; D not certain. From germline, CDR1 is LNHDA and CDR2 SQIVND (reference sequence). The CDR3 has 13 amino acids. V was pared by 5 bases and J by 7 bases, with 12 bases between. CDR3 loop: CASSLSVNQPQHF. CDR3 DNA: TGTGCCAGTAGTTTATCAGTGAACCAGCCCCAGCATTTT.

This chain connects TRBV4-1 to TRBJ2-3; TRBD2 matches at 7 bases. The length of the CDR3 is 15 residues. Germline V CDR1 and CDR2: MGHRA, YSYEKL. Trimming at V came to 6 bases and at J to 0 bases, leaving 6 bases not matched to a gene. In DNA, the CDR3 is TGCGCCAGCAGGACCAGCGGGGCTAGCACAGATACGCAGTATTTT. It is translated as CASRTSGASTDTQYF.

This clone was seen only a few times. The chain couples TRBV5-1 to TRBJ1-1, with D possibly being TRBD1 (6 bases). Germline assignment: CDR1 SGHRS and CDR2 YFSETQ. The CDR3 runs to 13 residues. The V gene lost 4 bases and the J gene lost 11 bases, with 18 bases spanning the gap. The CDR3 loop reads CASSPSGEGVAFF. The CDR3 DNA follows: TGCGCCAGCAGCCCATCAGGGGAGGGTGTGGCTTTCTTT.

The CDR3 loop reads CASSLAGSYTF. As DNA, the CDR3 is TGCGCCAGCAGCCTGGCGGGTAGCTACACCTTC. This chain links TRBV4-1 with TRBJ1-2; D uncertain. The CDR3 has 11 residues. The V end lost 4 bases, the J end lost 9 bases, and 9 bases lay between the germline ends. CDR1 MGHRA and CDR2 YSYEKL come from the germline V gene.